These 25 T cell receptor beta chains were sequenced from one sample in a study of CXCR3-negative and CXCR3-positive naive CD8 T cells. Whole-study results and caveats: CXCR3-positive naive cells had more hydrophobic TRB CDR3s than CXCR3-negative naive cells.

Researchers prepared the TRB cDNA libraries using 5' RACE with UMI labels. TCRdb reprocessed the 5' RACE reads and reports one entry per CDR3 protein, with no DNA. Recorded for this sample: roughly 110,000 distinct CDR3 sequences. No antigens are known for them. Sample: naive CXCR3+ CD8+ T cells from blood. As to subset: CD45RO-CCR7+CD27+CD95- naive CD8+ T cells expressing CXCR3 (TNR3+). The receptors come from a human donor in good health. Some clones in this sample may be carry-over from other donors' samples.

This chain uses TRBV6-5 with TRBJ2-7; TCRdb names TRBD1, which stays unverified in the absence of DNA. CDR1 and CDR2 from the germline V gene are MNHEY and SVGAGI. This CDR3 is 15 amino acids long. This CDR3 reads CASSYSIGVSGEQYF.

V gene TRBV2 combines with J gene TRBJ2-7; no DNA is available, so the TRBD1 call from TCRdb remains unchecked. Germline-derived CDR1 and CDR2 are SNHLY and FYNNEI. There are 14 residues in the CDR3. This CDR3 reads CASSTEDRAGEQYF.

The chain joins TRBV7-9 to TRBJ2-3. Looked up from germline, CDR1 is SEHNR and CDR2 is FQNEAQ (reference sequence). The CDR3 spans 13 residues. CDR3 sequence: CASSLINTDTQYF.

The chain combines TRBV9 with TRBJ2-7. There are 13 residues in the CDR3. The germline CDR1 and CDR2 sequences are SGDLS and YYNGEE. The CDR3 loop is CASSPSFPREQYF.

This sequence joins TRBV29-1 and TRBJ2-2. Germline V CDR1 and CDR2: SQVTM, ANQGSEA. The CDR3 has 13 amino acids. The CDR3 spells CSGMATNTWELFF.

The V gene is TRBV11-3, the J gene TRBJ1-1. Germline V gene sequence: CDR1 SGHNT, CDR2 YENEEA. There are 15 residues in the CDR3. CDR3 sequence: CASSLAPSFGPDAFF.

The chain uses TRBV7-2 and TRBJ1-6. CDR3 length: 14 residues. Germline V gene sequence: CDR1 SGHTA, CDR2 FQGNSA. The CDR3 sequence is CASSSDGIGTPLHF.

V gene TRBV6-5 combines with J gene TRBJ2-7; TCRdb's D call of TRBD2 is untestable without DNA. The CDR3 totals 18 residues. Germline CDR1 MNHEY, CDR2 SVGAGI. The CDR3 region is CASSYSSPSGGTGREQYF.

The CDR3 reads CSVERGGTYSSYNEQFF. The chain uses TRBV29-1 and TRBJ2-1; TCRdb's D gene call, TRBD2, goes unchecked for lack of DNA. CDR1 is SQVTM and CDR2 is ANQGSEA in the germline V gene. There are 17 residues in the CDR3.

The chain recombines TRBV7-3 with TRBJ1-1. The germline CDR1 and CDR2 sequences are SGHTA and FQGTGA. This CDR3 comprises 14 residues. The CDR3 reads CASSYTYGDTEAFF. Together with reference TRBV7-3 and TRBJ1-1, the CDR3 gives the full variable domain: GAGVSQTPSNKVTEKGKYVELRCDPISGHTALYWYRQSLGQGPEFLIYFQGTGAADDSGLPNDRFFAVRPEGSVSTLKIQRTERGDSAVYLCASSYTYGDTEAFFGQGTRLTVV.

This chain links TRBV19 with TRBJ1-1; lacking DNA, the TRBD1 call made by TCRdb goes unchecked. CDR3 size: 13 residues. Per germline, CDR1 LNHDA and CDR2 SQIVND (reference sequence). CDR3 sequence: CASSIGTGSEAFF.

The V gene is TRBV3-1, the J gene TRBJ2-5; TCRdb reports TRBD2, a call that lacks DNA to check it against. The length of the CDR3 is 16 residues. Germline assignment: CDR1 LGHDT and CDR2 YNNKEL (reference sequence). CDR3 loop: CASSDTHLSGQETQYF.

This sequence joins TRBV13 and TRBJ2-1; the D gene TCRdb calls, TRBD1, cannot be checked with no DNA. CDR3 length: 16 amino acids. Germline lookup yields CDR1 PRHDT and CDR2 FYEKMQ (reference sequence). This CDR3 reads CASSLEGGSSANEQFF.

The V and J genes are TRBV29-1 and TRBJ2-1; TCRdb outputs TRBD1, but without DNA this stays unchecked. The CDR3 spans 13 residues. From germline, CDR1 is SQVTM and CDR2 ANQGSEA. The chain's CDR3 is CSVEALGGYEQFF.

The chain carries TRBV29-1 and TRBJ1-1; TCRdb lists TRBD1, though no DNA is available to test this call. This CDR3 spans 14 amino acids. From germline, CDR1 is SQVTM and CDR2 ANQGSEA. The CDR3 spells CSVEIRGGNTEAFF.

The chain has TRBV12-3 or TRBV12-4 and TRBJ1-1; TCRdb reports TRBD1, a call that lacks DNA to check it against. This CDR3 has 13 residues. CDR3 loop: CASTPGSNTEAFF.

The chain uses TRBV7-9 and TRBJ2-7; lacking DNA, the TRBD2 call made by TCRdb goes unchecked. CDR3 length: 13 residues. Germline values: CDR1 SEHNR, CDR2 FQNEAQ (reference sequence). The CDR3 loop reads CASAGTSRYEQYF.

The chain combines TRBV15 with TRBJ2-1; checking the TCRdb D call of TRBD1 is not possible without DNA. The CDR3 consists of 15 residues. Germline V gene data show CDR1 as LNHNV and CDR2 as YYDKDF (reference sequence). The CDR3 region is CATSEMTGPYNEQFF. Based on the CDR3 plus reference TRBV15 and TRBJ2-1, the full variable domain is DAMVIQNPRYQVTQFGKPVTLSCSQTLNHNVMYWYQQKSSQAPKLLFHYYDKDFNNEADTPDNFQSRRPNTSFCFLDIRSPGLGDTAMYLCATSEMTGPYNEQFFGPGTRLTVL.

V gene TRBV12-3 or TRBV12-4 combines with J gene TRBJ2-1; there is no DNA to check the TCRdb D call of TRBD2. The CDR3 is 20 residues long. This CDR3 is CASSFIGLAGGGKSYNEQFF.

The chain has TRBV6-6 and TRBJ1-5. Germline CDR1 is MNHNY and CDR2 is SVGAGI (reference sequence). There are 15 residues in the CDR3. CDR3 sequence reads: CASSYGRAGIQPQHF.

The chain carries TRBV19 and TRBJ2-3; TCRdb designates TRBD1, a call that cannot be tested without DNA. This CDR3 contains 17 residues. Germline CDR1 and CDR2: LNHDA and SQIVND (reference sequence). This CDR3 reads CASALPTVAGSTDTQYF.

The V and J genes are TRBV5-1 and TRBJ2-3; TCRdb indicates TRBD2, and absent DNA this call remains unverified. The CDR3 spans 13 residues. Germline CDR1 is SGHRS and CDR2 is YFSETQ. The CDR3 loop is CASSSGLDYTQYF.

The genes are TRBV29-1 and TRBJ1-3; the D call from TCRdb, TRBD1, cannot be confirmed without DNA. From germline, CDR1 is SQVTM and CDR2 ANQGSEA. The CDR3 totals 13 residues. CDR3 residues: CSGITGAGNTIYF.

This chain connects TRBV29-1 to TRBJ2-1; the TCRdb call, TRBD1, lacks DNA for checking. The CDR3 runs to 13 residues. CDR1 and CDR2 (germline): SQVTM, ANQGSEA. CDR3 sequence reads: CSLGQGAYNEQFF.

The rearrangement uses TRBV7-2 and TRBJ2-2; TCRdb designates TRBD1, a call that cannot be tested without DNA. The CDR3 covers 14 residues. Germline CDR1 and CDR2: SGHTA and FQGNSA. CDR3 sequence: CASSGQGNTGELFF. The whole variable domain, remainder taken from reference TRBV7-2 and TRBJ2-2, is GAGVSQSPSNKVTEKGKDVELRCDPISGHTALYWYRQSLGQGLEFLIYFQGNSAPDKSGLPSDRFSAERTGGSVSTLTIQRTQQEDSAVYLCASSGQGNTGELFFGEGSRLTVL.